This TCR beta chain derives from a study of T cell changes during pregnancy in multiple sclerosis (dated by TCRdb to between 2019 and 2020). Describing the broader study: In women with multiple sclerosis, the researchers looked at how the T cell repertoire shifted as pregnancy progressed.

The CDR3 covers 15 residues, taking in both the cysteine and the phenylalanine. CDR3 DNA only is kept here, 45 bases in frame from base 1. The germline V gene (reference sequence) gives CDR1 as SGHNT and CDR2 as YYREEE. V loses 4 bases of germline sequence and J loses 1 base, and the interval between the two ends is 14 bases. In its sample, this clone was seen a few times. Its antigen remains unidentified. Base qualities were left out, and no much larger clone turns up one base away. The method was the immunoSEQ multiplex PCR assay. TCRdb holds this immuneACCESS table with in-frame rearrangements only. Some clones are missing; in checked studies, unresolved V genes explain under half, and the rest has no known cause. In all, the sample holds more than 45,000 clones, and about 90% of those were seen once. Roughly 1.2% of the sample rests with the top ten.

The sequence joins TRBV5-4 to TRBJ2-5; the D gene cannot be named for sure. The clonotype originates from a female donor with multiple sclerosis, enrolled in a pregnancy study. The sequencing used CD4+ T cells from peripheral blood mononuclear cells, collected in the second trimester of pregnancy. The DNA sequence is given as TGTGCCAGCAGCCCTGGTGACAAGGCCCAAGAGACCCAGTACTTC. Translation gives CASSPGDKAQETQYF.